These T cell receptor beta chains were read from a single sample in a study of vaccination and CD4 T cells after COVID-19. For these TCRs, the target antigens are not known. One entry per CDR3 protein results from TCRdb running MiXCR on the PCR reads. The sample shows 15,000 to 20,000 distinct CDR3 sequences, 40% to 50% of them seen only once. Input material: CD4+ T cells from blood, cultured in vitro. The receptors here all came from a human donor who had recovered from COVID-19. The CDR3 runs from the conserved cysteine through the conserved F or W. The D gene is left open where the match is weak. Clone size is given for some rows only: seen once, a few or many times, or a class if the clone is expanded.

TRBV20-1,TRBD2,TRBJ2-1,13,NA,TGCAGTGTCGCGACTAGCCGGTACAATGAGCAGTTCTTC,CSVATSRYNEQFF
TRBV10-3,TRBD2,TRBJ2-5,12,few,TGTGCCATCGCGGGAGAGGGAGAGACCCAGTACTTC,CAIAGEGETQYF
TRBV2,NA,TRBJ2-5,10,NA,TGTGCCAGCGGGACAGAGACCCAGTACTTC,CASGTETQYF
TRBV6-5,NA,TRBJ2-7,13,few,TGTGCCAGCAGTTACTCAACCATGGACGAGCAGTACTTC,CASSYSTMDEQYF
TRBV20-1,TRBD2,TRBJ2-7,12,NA,TGCAGTGCAGCGGGAGGGCCCTACGAGCAGTACTTC,CSAAGGPYEQYF
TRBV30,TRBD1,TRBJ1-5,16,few,TGTGCCTGGAGTGTAAACACCGACAGGGGCGATCAGCCCCAGCATTTT,CAWSVNTDRGDQPQHF
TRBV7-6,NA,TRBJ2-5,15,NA,TGTGCCAGCACGCGGGACAGCGGGAGCATCGAGACCCAGTACTTC,CASTRDSGSIETQYF
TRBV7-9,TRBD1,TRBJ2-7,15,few,TGTGCCAGCAGCCCTATGGGGACAGGGAGCTACGAGCAGTACTTC,CASSPMGTGSYEQYF
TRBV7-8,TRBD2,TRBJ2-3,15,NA,TGTGCCAGCAGCTTACGAAGCGGGAACACAGATACGCAGTATTTT,CASSLRSGNTDTQYF
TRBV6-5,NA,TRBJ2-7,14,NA,TGTGCCAGCAGTTACTCTGCCAGTCGCTACGAGCAGTACTTC,CASSYSASRYEQYF
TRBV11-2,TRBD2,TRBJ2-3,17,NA,TGTGCCAGCAGCCTAACCTCGAGCGGGAGTGTCGCAGATACGCAGTATTTT,CASSLTSSGSVADTQYF
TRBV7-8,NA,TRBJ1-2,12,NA,TGTGCCACCTCGACAGGCCCTGGTGGCTACACCTTC,CATSTGPGGYTF
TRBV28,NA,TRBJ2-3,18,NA,TGTGCCAGCCGTCGATTAAAAGGGAGTGGGGTTACCACAGATACGCAGTATTTT,CASRRLKGSGVTTDTQYF
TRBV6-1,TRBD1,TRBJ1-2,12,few,TGTGCCAGCGGACGGACAGGGTATGGCTACACCTTC,CASGRTGYGYTF
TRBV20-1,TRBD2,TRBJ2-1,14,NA,TGCAGTGCCATGGGACTAGGAAAGGACAATGAGCAGTTCTTC,CSAMGLGKDNEQFF
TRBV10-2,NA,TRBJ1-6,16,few,TGCGCCAGCAGTGGAATCCCGAAGAGGGCAGATTCACCCCTCCACTTT,CASSGIPKRADSPLHF
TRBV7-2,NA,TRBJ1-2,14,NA,TGTGCCAGCACACACCCCGGGGTCGGCTATGGCTACACCTTC,CASTHPGVGYGYTF
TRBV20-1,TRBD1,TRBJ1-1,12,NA,TGCAGTGCTTGGGACAGGAACACTGAAGCTTTCTTT,CSAWDRNTEAFF
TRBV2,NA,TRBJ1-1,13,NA,TGTGCCAGCAGCCTTTCCTCTGCCACTGAAGCTTTCTTT,CASSLSSATEAFF
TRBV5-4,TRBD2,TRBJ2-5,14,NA,TGTGCCAGCAGCCCGACTAGCGGTAAAGAGACCCAGTACTTC,CASSPTSGKETQYF
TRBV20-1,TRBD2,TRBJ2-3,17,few,TGCAGTGCTAGAGATCCTTGGGGGACTAGCGTCACAGATACGCAGTATTTT,CSARDPWGTSVTDTQYF
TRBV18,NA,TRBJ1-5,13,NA,TGTGCCAGCTCACCGACTGCGAATCAGCCCCAGCATTTT,CASSPTANQPQHF
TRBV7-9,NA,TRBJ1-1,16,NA,TGTGCCAGCAGCTTTGGATATCGGATTGGGGGGACTGAAGCTTTCTTT,CASSFGYRIGGTEAFF
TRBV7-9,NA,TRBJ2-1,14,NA,TGTGCCAGCAGCTTAAATACAGGACACAATGAGCAGTTCTTC,CASSLNTGHNEQFF
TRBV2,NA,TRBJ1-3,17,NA,TGTGCCAGCAGACCCCGTGGGCCAAGCCTTCCTGGAAACACCATATATTTT,CASRPRGPSLPGNTIYF
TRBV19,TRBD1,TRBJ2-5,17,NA,TGTGCCAGTAGCCGGCAGGGGGCCCAACTGTACCAAGAGACCCAGTACTTC,CASSRQGAQLYQETQYF